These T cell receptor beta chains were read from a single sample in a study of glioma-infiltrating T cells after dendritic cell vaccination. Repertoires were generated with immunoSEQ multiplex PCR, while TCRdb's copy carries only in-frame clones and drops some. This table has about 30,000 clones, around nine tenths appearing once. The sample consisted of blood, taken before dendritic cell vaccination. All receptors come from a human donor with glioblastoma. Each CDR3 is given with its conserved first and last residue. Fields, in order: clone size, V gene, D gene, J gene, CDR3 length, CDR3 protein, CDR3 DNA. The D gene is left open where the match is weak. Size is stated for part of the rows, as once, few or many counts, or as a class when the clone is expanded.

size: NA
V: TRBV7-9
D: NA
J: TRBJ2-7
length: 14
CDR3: CASSRGGTTYEQYF
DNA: TGTGCCAGCAGCCGAGGAGGAACTACCTACGAGCAGTACTTC

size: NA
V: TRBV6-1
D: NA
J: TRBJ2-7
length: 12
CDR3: CASKEGSYEQYF
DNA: TGTGCCAGCAAGGAGGGGTCCTACGAGCAGTACTTC

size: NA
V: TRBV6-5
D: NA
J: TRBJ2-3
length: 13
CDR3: CASSSLGTDTQYF
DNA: TGTGCCAGCAGTTCTCTAGGCACAGATACGCAGTATTTT

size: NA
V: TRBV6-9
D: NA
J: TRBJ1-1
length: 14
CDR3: CASSLRTADTEAFF
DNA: TGTGCCAGCAGTTTGCGGACAGCCGACACTGAAGCTTTCTTT

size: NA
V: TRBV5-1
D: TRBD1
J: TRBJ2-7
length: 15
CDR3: CASSPGQGGSYEQYF
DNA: TGCGCCAGCAGCCCGGGACAGGGGGGCTCCTACGAGCAGTACTTC

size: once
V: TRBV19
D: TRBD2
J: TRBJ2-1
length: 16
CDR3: CASSRPAWSGGNEQFF
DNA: TGTGCCAGTAGTAGGCCGGCCTGGTCGGGAGGGAATGAGCAGTTCTTC

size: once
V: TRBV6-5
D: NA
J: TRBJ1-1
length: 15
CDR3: CASSTGGRGNTEAFF
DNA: TGTGCCAGCAGTACTGGGGGGAGGGGGAACACTGAAGCTTTCTTT

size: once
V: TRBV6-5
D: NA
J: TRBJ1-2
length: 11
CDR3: CASRTFYGYTF
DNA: TGTGCCAGCAGGACTTTTTATGGCTACACCTTC

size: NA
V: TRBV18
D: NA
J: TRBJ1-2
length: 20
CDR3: CASSPSLTREAPTRNYGYTF
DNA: TGTGCCAGCTCTCCCTCGCTAACTAGGGAGGCCCCTACCCGCAACTATGGCTACACCTTC

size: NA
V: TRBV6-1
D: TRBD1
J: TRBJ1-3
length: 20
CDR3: CASSADRGRIHPSSGNTIYF
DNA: TGTGCCAGCAGTGCCGACAGGGGGCGCATCCATCCCAGCTCTGGAAACACCATATATTTT

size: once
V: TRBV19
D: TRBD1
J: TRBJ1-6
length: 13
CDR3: CASSPTGGSPLHF
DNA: TGTGCCAGTAGCCCAACAGGGGGTTCACCCCTCCACTTT

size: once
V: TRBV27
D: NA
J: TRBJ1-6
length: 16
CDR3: CASRYQGNSYNSPLHF
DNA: TGTGCCAGCAGGTATCAGGGGAACTCCTATAATTCACCCCTCCACTTT

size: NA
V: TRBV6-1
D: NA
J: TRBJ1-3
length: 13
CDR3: CASSEGLPNTIYF
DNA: TGTGCCAGCAGTGAGGGACTCCCAAACACCATATATTTT

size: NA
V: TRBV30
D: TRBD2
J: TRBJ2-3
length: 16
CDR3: CAWSVRSGGAADTQYF
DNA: TGTGCCTGGAGTGTACGAAGCGGGGGGGCCGCAGATACGCAGTATTTT

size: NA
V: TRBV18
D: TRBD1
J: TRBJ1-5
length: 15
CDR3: CASSPGTGGNQPQHF
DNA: TGTGCCAGCTCACCGGGGACAGGGGGCAATCAGCCCCAGCATTTT

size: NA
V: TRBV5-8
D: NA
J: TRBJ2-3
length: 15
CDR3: CASSRRLVRADTQYF
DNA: TGTGCCAGCAGCCGTCGACTAGTCCGAGCAGATACGCAGTATTTT

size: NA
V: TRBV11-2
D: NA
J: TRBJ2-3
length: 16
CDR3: CASSSPISVSTDTQYF
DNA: TGTGCCAGCAGCTCGCCGATCTCAGTTAGCACAGATACGCAGTATTTT

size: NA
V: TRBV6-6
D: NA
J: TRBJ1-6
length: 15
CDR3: CASSYSRQGNSPLHF
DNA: TGTGCCAGCAGTTACTCACGCCAGGGGAATTCACCCCTCCACTTT

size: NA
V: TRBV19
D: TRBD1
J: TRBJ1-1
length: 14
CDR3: CASSTRTGRTEAFF
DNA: TGTGCCAGTAGTACTCGGACAGGCAGGACTGAAGCTTTCTTT

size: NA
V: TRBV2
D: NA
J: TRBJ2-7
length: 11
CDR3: CASGTPYEQYF
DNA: TGTGCCAGCGGGACACCCTACGAGCAGTACTTC

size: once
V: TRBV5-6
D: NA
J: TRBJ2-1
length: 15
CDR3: CASSSPPSAYNEQFF
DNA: TGTGCCAGCAGCTCCCCCCCTAGCGCCTACAATGAGCAGTTCTTC

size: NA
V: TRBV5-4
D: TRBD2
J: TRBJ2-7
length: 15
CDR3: CASSLTSGANYEQYF
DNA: TGTGCCAGCAGCTTGACTAGCGGGGCTAACTACGAGCAGTACTTC

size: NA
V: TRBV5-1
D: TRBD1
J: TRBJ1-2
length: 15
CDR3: CASSLDQGVGYGYTF
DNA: TGCGCCAGCAGCTTGGACCAGGGGGTAGGCTATGGCTACACCTTC

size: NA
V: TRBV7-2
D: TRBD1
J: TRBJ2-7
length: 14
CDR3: CASSPRTGAYEQYF
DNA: TGTGCCAGCAGCCCAAGGACAGGGGCCTACGAGCAGTACTTC

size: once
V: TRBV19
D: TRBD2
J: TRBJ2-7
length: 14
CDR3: CASSPGTSGYEQYF
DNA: TGTGCCAGTAGTCCGGGGACTAGCGGGTACGAGCAGTACTTC

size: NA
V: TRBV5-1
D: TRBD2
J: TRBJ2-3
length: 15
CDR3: CASTAGLAGTDTQYF
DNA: TGCGCCAGCACAGCGGGACTAGCGGGGACAGATACGCAGTATTTT

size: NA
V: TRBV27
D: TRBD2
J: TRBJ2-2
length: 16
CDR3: CASSQYSGANTGELFF
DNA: TGTGCCAGCAGTCAGTATAGCGGGGCGAACACCGGGGAGCTGTTTTTT

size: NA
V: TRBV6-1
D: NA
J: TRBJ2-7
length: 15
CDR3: CASSERHESPYEQYF
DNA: TGTGCCAGCAGTGAAAGACACGAATCCCCCTACGAGCAGTACTTC

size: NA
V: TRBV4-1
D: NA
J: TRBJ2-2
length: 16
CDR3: CASSQDEGVYWLELFF
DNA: TGCGCCAGCAGCCAAGATGAGGGTGTATATTGGCTGGAGCTGTTTTTT

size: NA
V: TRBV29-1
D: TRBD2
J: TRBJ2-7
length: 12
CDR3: CSASPAGSEQYF
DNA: TGCAGCGCCAGCCCAGCGGGGTCCGAGCAGTACTTC

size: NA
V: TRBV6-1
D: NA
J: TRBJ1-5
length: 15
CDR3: CASSEGRQGLEPQHF
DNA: TGTGCCAGCAGTGAAGGACGGCAGGGCCTAGAGCCCCAGCATTTT

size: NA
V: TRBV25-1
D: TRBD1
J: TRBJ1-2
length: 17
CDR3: CASSEFPSGGRDYGYTF
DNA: TGTGCCAGCAGTGAATTTCCGTCAGGGGGAAGGGACTATGGCTACACCTTC

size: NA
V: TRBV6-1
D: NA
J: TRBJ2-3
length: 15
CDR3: CASSDTPGHTDTQYF
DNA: TGTGCCAGCAGTGATACTCCGGGACATACAGATACGCAGTATTTT

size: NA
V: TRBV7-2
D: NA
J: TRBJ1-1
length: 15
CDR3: CASSLEWRRNTEAFF
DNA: TGTGCCAGCAGCTTAGAGTGGCGGAGGAACACTGAAGCTTTCTTT

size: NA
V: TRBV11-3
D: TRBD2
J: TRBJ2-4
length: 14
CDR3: CASSSNGGSNIQYF
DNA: TGTGCCAGCAGCTCGAACGGGGGGTCGAACATTCAGTACTTC

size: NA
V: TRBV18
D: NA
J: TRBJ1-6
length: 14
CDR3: CASSQDKYNSPLHF
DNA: TGTGCCAGCTCACAAGACAAGTATAATTCCCCCCTCCACTTT

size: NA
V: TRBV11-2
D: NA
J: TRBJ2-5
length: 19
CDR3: CASSLEPGGLPYNQETQYF
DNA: TGTGCCAGCAGCTTGGAGCCCGGTGGACTCCCCTACAACCAAGAGACCCAGTACTTC

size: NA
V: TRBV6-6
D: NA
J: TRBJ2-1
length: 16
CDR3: CASSYSGRDSYNEQFF
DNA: TGTGCCAGCAGTTACTCCGGACGGGACTCCTACAATGAGCAGTTCTTC

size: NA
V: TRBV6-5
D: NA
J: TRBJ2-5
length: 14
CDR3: CASSYAGRGETQYF
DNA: TGTGCCAGCAGTTACGCGGGGAGAGGAGAGACCCAGTACTTC

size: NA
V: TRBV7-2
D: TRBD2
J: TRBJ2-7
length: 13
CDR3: CASSRGTKYEQYF
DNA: TGTGCCAGCAGTCGGGGGACTAAATACGAGCAGTACTTC

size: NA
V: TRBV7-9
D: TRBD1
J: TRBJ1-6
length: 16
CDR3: CASSSGGLIYNSPLHF
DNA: TGTGCCAGCAGCTCAGGGGGCCTAATCTATAATTCACCCCTCCACTTT

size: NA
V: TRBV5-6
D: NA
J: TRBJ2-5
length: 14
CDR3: CASSGGGLAETQYF
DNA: TGTGCCAGCAGCGGGGGGGGCCTGGCGGAGACCCAGTACTTC

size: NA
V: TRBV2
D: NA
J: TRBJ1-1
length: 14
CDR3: CASSQNGLGTEAFF
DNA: TGTGCCAGCAGCCAAAATGGACTTGGAACTGAAGCTTTCTTT

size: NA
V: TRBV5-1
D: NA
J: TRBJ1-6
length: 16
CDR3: CASSDPSGAYNSPLHF
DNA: TGCGCCAGCAGCGATCCCTCAGGGGCTTATAATTCACCCCTCCACTTT

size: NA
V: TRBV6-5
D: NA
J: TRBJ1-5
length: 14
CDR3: CASSRGGAGQPQHF
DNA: TGTGCCAGCAGCCGAGGGGGGGCGGGTCAGCCCCAGCATTTT

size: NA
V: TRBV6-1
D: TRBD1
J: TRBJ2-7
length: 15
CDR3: CASSMGQGRSYEQYF
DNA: TGTGCCAGCAGCATGGGACAGGGAAGGTCCTACGAGCAGTACTTC

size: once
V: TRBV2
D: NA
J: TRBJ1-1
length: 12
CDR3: CASRVDIFAAFF
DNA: TGTGCCAGCAGAGTGGACATCTTTGCTGCTTTCTTT

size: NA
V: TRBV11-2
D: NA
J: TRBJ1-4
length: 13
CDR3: CASSLLRREKLFF
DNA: TGTGCCAGCAGCCTACTTAGGAGGGAAAAACTGTTTTTT

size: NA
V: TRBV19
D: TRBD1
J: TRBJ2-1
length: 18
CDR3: CASRAGTGGLAGRNEQFF
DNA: TGTGCCAGTAGAGCCGGGACAGGGGGCCTAGCGGGGAGAAATGAGCAGTTCTTC

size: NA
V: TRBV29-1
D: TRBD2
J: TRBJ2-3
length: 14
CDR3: CSVDSLAGTDTQYF
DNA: TGCAGCGTTGATAGTCTAGCGGGCACAGATACGCAGTATTTT

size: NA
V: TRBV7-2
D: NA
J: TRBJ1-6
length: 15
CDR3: CASSLGSSYNSPLHF
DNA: TGTGCCAGCAGCTTAGGGAGCTCCTATAATTCACCCCTCCACTTT

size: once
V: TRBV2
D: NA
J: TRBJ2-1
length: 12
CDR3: CASVTGRYEQFF
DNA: TGTGCCAGCGTCACAGGGCGATATGAGCAGTTCTTC

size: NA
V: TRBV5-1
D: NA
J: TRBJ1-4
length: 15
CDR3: CASSLPGVTNEKLFF
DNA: TGCGCCAGCAGCTTACCAGGGGTAACTAATGAAAAACTGTTTTTT

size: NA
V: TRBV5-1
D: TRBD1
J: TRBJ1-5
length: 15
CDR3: CASSLETGGGQPQHF
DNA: TGCGCCAGCAGCTTGGAGACAGGGGGGGGTCAGCCCCAGCATTTT

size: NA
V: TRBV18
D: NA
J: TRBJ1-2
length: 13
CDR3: CASSPPGRSGYTF
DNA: TGTGCCAGCTCACCGCCGGGTAGGTCTGGCTACACCTTC

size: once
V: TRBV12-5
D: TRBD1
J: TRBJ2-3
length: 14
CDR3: CASVWDSLRDTQYF
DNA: TGTGCTAGTGTCTGGGACAGTCTTCGGGATACGCAGTATTTT

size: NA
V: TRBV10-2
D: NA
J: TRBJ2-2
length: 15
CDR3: CASIGIGQPTGELFF
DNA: TGCGCCAGCATCGGTATAGGACAACCTACCGGGGAGCTGTTTTTT